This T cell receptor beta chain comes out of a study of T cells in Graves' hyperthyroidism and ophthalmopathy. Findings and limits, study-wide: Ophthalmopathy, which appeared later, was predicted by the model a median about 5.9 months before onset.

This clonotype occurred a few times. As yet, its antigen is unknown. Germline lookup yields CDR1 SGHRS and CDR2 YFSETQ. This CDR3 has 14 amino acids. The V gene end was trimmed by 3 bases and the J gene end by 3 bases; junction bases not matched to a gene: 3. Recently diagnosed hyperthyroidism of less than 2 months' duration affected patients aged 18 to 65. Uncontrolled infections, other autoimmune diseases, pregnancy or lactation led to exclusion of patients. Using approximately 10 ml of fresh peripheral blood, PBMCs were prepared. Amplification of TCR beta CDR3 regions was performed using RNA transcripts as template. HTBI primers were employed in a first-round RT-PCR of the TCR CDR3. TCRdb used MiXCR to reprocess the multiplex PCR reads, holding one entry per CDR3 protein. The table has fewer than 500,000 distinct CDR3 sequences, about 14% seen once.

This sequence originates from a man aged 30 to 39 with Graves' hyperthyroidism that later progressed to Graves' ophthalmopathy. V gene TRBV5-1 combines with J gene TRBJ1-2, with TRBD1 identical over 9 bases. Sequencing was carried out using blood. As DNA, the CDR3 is TGCGCCAGCAGCTGGGGGGACAGGGACTATGGCTACACCTTC. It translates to CASSWGDRDYGYTF.